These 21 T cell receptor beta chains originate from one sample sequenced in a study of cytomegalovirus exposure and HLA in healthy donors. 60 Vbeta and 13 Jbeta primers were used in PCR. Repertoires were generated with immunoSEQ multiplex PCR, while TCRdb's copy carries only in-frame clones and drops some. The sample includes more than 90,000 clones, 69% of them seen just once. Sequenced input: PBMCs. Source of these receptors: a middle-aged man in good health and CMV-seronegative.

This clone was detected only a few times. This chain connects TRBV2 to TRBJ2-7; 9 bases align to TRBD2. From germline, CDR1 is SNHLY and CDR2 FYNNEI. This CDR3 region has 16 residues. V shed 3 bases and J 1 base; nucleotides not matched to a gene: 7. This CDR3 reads CASSDVRRGGSYEQYF. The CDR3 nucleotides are TGTGCCAGCAGTGACGTCCGGCGGGGGGGGTCCTACGAGCAGTACTTC.

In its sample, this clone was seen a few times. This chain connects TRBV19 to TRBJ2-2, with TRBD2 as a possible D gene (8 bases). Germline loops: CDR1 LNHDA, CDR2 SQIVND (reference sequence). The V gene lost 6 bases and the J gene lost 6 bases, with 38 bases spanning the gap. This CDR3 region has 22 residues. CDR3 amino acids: CASSNTIPGQRLSGSRSGELFF. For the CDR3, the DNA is TGTGCCAGTAGCAATACGATCCCGGGACAGAGACTAAGCGGGAGTAGATCCGGGGAGCTGTTTTTT.

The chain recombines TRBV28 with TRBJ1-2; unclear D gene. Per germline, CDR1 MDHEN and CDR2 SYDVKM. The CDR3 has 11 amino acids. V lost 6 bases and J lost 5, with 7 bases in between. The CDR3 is CASSPRYGYTF. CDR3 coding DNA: TGTGCCAGCAGCCCCCGTTATGGCTACACCTTC.

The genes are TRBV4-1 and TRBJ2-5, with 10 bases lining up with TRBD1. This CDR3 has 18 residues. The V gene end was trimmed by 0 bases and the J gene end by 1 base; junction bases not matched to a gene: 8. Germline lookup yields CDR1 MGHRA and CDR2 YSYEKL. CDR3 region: CASSQEETGGRTQETQYF. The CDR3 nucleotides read TGCGCCAGCAGCCAAGAGGAGACAGGGGGCCGTACCCAAGAGACCCAGTACTTC.

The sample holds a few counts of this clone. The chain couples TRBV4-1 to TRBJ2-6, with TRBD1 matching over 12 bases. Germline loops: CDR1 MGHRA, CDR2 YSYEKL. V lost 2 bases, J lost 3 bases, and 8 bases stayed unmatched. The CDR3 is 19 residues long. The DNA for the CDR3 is TGCGCCAGCAGCCAACTCCCGGGACAGGGGGCGAATGGGGCCAACGTCCTGACTTTC. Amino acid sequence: CASSQLPGQGANGANVLTF.

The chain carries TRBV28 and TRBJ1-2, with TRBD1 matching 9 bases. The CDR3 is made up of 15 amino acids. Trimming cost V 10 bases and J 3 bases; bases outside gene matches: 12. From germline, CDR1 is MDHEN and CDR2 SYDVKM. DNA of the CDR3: TGTGCCATCCGGACAGGGGCGGATTTTTACTATGGCTACACCTTC. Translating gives CAIRTGADFYYGYTF.

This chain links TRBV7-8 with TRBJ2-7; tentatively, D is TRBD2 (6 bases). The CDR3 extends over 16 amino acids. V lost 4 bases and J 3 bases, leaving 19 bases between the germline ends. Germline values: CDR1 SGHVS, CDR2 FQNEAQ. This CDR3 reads CASSSARMGTYYEQYF. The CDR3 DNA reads TGTGCCAGCAGCTCTGCTCGGATGGGGACTTACTACGAGCAGTACTTC.

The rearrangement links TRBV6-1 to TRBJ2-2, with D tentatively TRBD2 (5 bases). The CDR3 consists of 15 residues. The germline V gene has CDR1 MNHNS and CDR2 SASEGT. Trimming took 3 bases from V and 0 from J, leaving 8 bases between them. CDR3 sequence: CASSEATTNTGELFF. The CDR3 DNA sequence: TGTGCCAGCAGTGAGGCGACTACGAACACCGGGGAGCTGTTTTTT.

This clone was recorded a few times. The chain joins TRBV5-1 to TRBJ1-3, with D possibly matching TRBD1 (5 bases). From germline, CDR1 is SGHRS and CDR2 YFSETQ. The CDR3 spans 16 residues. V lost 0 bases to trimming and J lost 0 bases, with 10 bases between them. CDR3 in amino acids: CASSLGSGGSGNTIYF. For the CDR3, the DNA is TGCGCCAGCAGCTTGGGATCCGGGGGCTCTGGAAACACCATATATTTT.

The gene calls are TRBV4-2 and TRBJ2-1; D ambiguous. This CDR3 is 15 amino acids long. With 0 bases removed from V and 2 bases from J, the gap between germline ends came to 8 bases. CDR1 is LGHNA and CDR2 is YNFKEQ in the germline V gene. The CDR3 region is CASSQEEWAYNEQFF. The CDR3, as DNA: TGTGCCAGCAGCCAAGAGGAGTGGGCCTACAATGAGCAGTTCTTC.

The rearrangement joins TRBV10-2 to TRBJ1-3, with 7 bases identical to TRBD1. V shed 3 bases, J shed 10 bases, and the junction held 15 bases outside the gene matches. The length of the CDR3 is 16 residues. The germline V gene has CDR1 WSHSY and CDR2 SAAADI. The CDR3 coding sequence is TGCGCCAGCAGTGATCCCTTCCGGCAGGGGGAAAGGACCATATATTTT. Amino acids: CASSDPFRQGERTIYF.

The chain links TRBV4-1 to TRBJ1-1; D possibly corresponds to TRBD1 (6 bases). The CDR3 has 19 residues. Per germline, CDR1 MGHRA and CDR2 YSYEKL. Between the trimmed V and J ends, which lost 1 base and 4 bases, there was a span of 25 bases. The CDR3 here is CASSQVVLRSGAGGTEAFF. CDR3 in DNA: TGCGCCAGCAGCCAAGTCGTACTTCGGTCAGGGGCTGGGGGCACTGAAGCTTTCTTT.

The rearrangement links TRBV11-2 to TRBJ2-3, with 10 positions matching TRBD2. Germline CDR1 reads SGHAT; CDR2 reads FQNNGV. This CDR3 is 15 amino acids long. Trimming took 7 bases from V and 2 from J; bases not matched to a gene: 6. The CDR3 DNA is TGTGCCAGCAATCAGCGGGGGGGATCCACAGATACGCAGTATTTT. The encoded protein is CASNQRGGSTDTQYF.

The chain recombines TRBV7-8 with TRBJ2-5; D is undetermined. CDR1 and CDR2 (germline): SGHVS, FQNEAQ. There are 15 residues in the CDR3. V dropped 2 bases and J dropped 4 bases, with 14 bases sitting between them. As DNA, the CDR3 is TGTGCCAGCAGCTTAAGGTCAGGCAGAGCAGAGACCCAGTACTTC. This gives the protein CASSLRSGRAETQYF.

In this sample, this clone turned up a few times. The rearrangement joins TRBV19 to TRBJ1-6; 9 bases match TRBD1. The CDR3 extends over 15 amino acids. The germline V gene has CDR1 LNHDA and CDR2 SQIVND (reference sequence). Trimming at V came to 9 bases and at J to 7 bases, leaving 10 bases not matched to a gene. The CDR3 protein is CASSRTGAQNSPLHF. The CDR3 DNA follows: TGTGCCAGCTCGAGGACAGGGGCCCAAAATTCACCCCTCCACTTT.

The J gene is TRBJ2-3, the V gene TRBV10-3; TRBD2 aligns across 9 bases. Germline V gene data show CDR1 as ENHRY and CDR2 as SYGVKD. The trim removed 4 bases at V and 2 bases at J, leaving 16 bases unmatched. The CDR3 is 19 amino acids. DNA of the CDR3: TGTGCCATCAGTGGAACTGGCGGAGCGGGAGGCGACGTCACAGATACGCAGTATTTT. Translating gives CAISGTGGAGGDVTDTQYF.

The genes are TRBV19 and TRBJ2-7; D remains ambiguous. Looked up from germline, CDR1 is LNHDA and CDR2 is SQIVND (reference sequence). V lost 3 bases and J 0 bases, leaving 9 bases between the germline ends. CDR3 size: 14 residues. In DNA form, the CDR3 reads TGTGCCAGTAGTATTGAGCCCCGCTCCTACGAGCAGTACTTC. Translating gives CASSIEPRSYEQYF.

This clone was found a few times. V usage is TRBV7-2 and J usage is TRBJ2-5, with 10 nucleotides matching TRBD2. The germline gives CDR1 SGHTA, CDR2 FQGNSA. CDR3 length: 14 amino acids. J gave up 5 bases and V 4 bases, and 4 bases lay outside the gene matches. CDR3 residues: CASSWQRGGETQYF. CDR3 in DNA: TGTGCCAGCAGCTGGCAGCGGGGGGGGGAGACCCAGTACTTC.

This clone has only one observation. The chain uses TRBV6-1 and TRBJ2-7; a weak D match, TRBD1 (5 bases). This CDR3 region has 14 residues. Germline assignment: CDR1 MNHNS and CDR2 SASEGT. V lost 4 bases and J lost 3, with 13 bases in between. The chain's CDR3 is CASSAGKVGYEQYF. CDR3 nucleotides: TGTGCCAGCAGTGCAGGGAAGGTGGGCTACGAGCAGTACTTC.

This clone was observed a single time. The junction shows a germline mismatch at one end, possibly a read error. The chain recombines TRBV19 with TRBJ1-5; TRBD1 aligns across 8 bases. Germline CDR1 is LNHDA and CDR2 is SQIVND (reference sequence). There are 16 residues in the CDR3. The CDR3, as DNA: TGTGCAAGTAATAACCCAGGACAGGGTTTCGTTCAGCCCCAGCATTTT. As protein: CASNNPGQGFVQPQHF.

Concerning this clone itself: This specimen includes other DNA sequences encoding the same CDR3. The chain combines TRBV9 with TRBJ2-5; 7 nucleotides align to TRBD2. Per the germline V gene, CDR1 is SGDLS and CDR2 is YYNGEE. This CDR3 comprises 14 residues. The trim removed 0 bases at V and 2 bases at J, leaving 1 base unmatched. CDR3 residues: CASSVASGQETQYF. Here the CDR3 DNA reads TGTGCCAGCAGCGTAGCTAGCGGACAAGAGACCCAGTACTTC.